This T cell receptor (beta chain) came from a study of CD8 T cells in ankylosing spondylitis. The V gene lost 2 bases and the J gene lost 5 bases, with 13 bases spanning the gap. This CDR3 spans 14 amino acids. This clonotype was recorded at least ten times. Its antigen is unknown. The TCR beta libraries were generated through quantitative 5'-RACE incorporating molecular barcodes. TCRdb redid the calling of the 5' RACE reads with MiXCR, one entry per CDR3 protein. Among roughly 230,000 distinct CDR3 sequences listed, under 12% were seen once. Findings and limits, study-wide: Both synovial fluid and blood in reactive arthritis had previously been reported to carry some motif variants. CD8+ cells made up the disease-linked clones, which were relatively rare in peripheral blood. From matched ankylosing spondylitis synovial fluid, disease-linked clones were reportedly recovered at significantly enriched levels.

This chain links TRBV12-3 or TRBV12-4 with TRBJ2-7; no clear D. This TCR was recovered from a male donor with ankylosing spondylitis or in good health (not recorded which). The sample consisted of blood, either unsorted or a sorted T cell fraction (not recorded which). The CDR3 bases are TGTGCCAGCAGTTTAACGGGTCGACGGAACGAGCAGTACTTC. As protein: CASSLTGRRNEQYF.